One sample yielded the 21 T cell receptor beta chains listed below, sequenced in a study of spatial heterogeneity in lung cancer. One entry per CDR3 protein results from TCRdb running MiXCR on the 5' RACE reads. Seen here are approximately 12,000 distinct CDR3 sequences, roughly 12% observed once, and the top ten hold more than 10%. Overall study results and limits: Within tumors, counts of expanded alpha and beta TCRs tracked tumor mutation counts.

Antigen specificity for these receptors is unknown. The sample's time point: sample taken at primary tumor resection. Sample: lung tumor tissue, taken at surgery. The receptor source for this set is a female donor with early-stage non-small cell lung cancer.

By share, this clonotype counts as medium-sized. The gene calls are TRBV6-5 and TRBJ1-5; D uncertain. Deletions cut 6 bases from V and 3 bases from J, with 18 bases between. CDR1 MNHEY and CDR2 SVGAGI come from the germline V gene. The CDR3 consists of 16 residues. CDR3 loop: CASRPFSGTTNQPQHF. For the CDR3, the DNA is TGTGCCAGCAGGCCATTCTCGGGCACCACCAATCAGCCCCAGCATTTT.

This clonotype came up many times. The junction and the germline gene differ at one end; a read error may be behind it. V gene TRBV19 combines with J gene TRBJ2-1; no clear D gene. The CDR3 totals 14 residues. Per the germline V gene, CDR1 is LNHDA and CDR2 is SQIVND (reference sequence). The CDR3 is CATGAQPSSNEQFF. Written as DNA, the CDR3 is TGTGCCACCGGTGCCCAGCCTTCCTCCAATGAGCAGTTCTTC.

This clonotype was picked up many times. DNA of the CDR3: TGCAGTGCTAGAGACGAGCGGGTCTACAATGAGCAGTTCTTC. This encodes CSARDERVYNEQFF. The chain is built from TRBV20-1 and TRBJ2-1; maybe TRBD2 (6 bases). CDR1 DFQATT and CDR2 SNEGSKA come from the germline V gene (reference sequence). CDR3 length equals 14 residues. Trimming took off 0 bases at V and 3 bases at J, with 9 bases between the two ends.

With respect to this clonotype: With a much larger clone just one base away, this may be a read error. The CDR3: CANSSDIAQETQYF. DNA for the CDR3: TGTGCCAACAGTTCTGACATCGCCCAAGAGACCCAGTACTTC. The genes are TRBV28 and TRBJ2-5; D ambiguous. Germline V gives CDR1 MDHEN, CDR2 SYDVKM. This CDR3 is built from 14 residues. Filled out from reference TRBV28 and TRBJ2-5, the complete variable domain reads DVKVTQSSRYLVKRTGEKVFLECVQDMDHENMFWYRQDPGLGLRLIYFSYDVKMKEKGDIPEGYSVSREKKERFSLILESASTNQTSMYLCANSSDIAQETQYFGPGTRLLVL.

This clonotype was recorded many times. This sequence joins TRBV5-1 and TRBJ1-2; D is perhaps TRBD1 (6 bases). Trimming took 6 bases from V and 8 from J, leaving 26 bases between them. Germline V CDR1 and CDR2: SGHRS, YFSETQ. This CDR3 is built from 16 residues. CDR3 residues: CASTPAPGTLSSGYTF. The CDR3, as DNA: TGCGCCAGCACCCCGGCCCCCGGGACACTTTCTTCCGGCTACACCTTC.

This clonotype was seen ten or more times. The V and J genes are TRBV18 and TRBJ1-5; unclear D gene. V dropped 10 bases and J dropped 7 bases, with 14 bases sitting between them. The CDR3 length is 12 residues. Per germline, CDR1 KGHSH and CDR2 LQKENI. CDR3 DNA: TGTGCCATCCACGGGTCTGGCCAGCCCCAGCATTTT. This encodes CAIHGSGQPQHF.

This rearrangement joins TRBV7-2 to TRBJ1-5; weak D call: TRBD1 (5 bases). This CDR3 contains 12 residues. Germline V gene data show CDR1 as SGHTA and CDR2 as FQGNSA. V was trimmed by 5 bases and J by 6 bases, leaving 8 bases between them. The CDR3 bases are TGTGCCAGCAGCGGCGGGGGTCAGCCCCAGCATTTT. Residues: CASSGGGQPQHF.

This clonotype was seen repeatedly, ten times or more. J is TRBJ2-7 and V is TRBV12-5, with D perhaps matching TRBD1 (7 bases). CDR1 is LGHNT, CDR2 FRNRAP, per germline. The ends were cut back, 4 bases at V and 3 bases at J, with 13 bases in the middle. The CDR3 has 14 amino acids. The CDR3 loop is CASGSRDSFYEQYF. The CDR3 nucleotides read TGTGCTAGTGGTTCGCGGGACAGCTTCTACGAGCAGTACTTC.

This clonotype was picked up many times. The genes are TRBV7-2 and TRBJ2-1, with TRBD1 matching over 8 bases. The CDR3 runs to 15 residues. The junction had 8 bases not matched to a gene; V was cut back by 5 bases and J by 5 bases. Germline V gene sequence: CDR1 SGHTA, CDR2 FQGNSA. In DNA form, the CDR3 reads TGTGCCAGCAGCCGGACAGGGCAAAACGACAATGAGCAGTTCTTC. Protein: CASSRTGQNDNEQFF. The variable domain in full, with the rest retrieved from reference TRBV7-2 and TRBJ2-1, is GAGVSQSPSNKVTEKGKDVELRCDPISGHTALYWYRQSLGQGLEFLIYFQGNSAPDKSGLPSDRFSAERTGGSVSTLTIQRTQQEDSAVYLCASSRTGQNDNEQFFGPGTRLTVL.

The rearrangement joins TRBV27 to TRBJ2-5; D remains unclear. Trimming left V 6 bases short and J 3 bases short, with 17 bases between. From germline, CDR1 is MNHEY and CDR2 SMNVEV (reference sequence). This CDR3 has 15 residues. The CDR3: CASSPIEVTKETQYF. The CDR3 region has the DNA TGTGCCAGCAGCCCAATAGAAGTCACAAAAGAGACCCAGTACTTC.

Ten or more counts support this clonotype. This chain connects TRBV6-5 to TRBJ2-1, with 10 bases aligning to TRBD2. J gave up 9 bases and V 6 bases, and 14 bases lay outside the gene matches. The CDR3 runs to 16 residues. The germline CDR1 and CDR2 sequences are MNHEY and SVGAGI. CDR3 residues: CASSRGSSGGRSEQFF. CDR3 DNA: TGTGCCAGCAGCCGGGGATCTAGCGGGGGCCGGAGTGAGCAGTTCTTC.

This clonotype was counted many times. The genes are TRBV12-3 or TRBV12-4 and TRBJ2-6; D remains unclear. V was shortened by 1 base and J by 2 bases, with 3 bases between the two germline ends. This CDR3 is built from 14 residues. This CDR3 is CASSLVAGANVLTF. CDR3 nucleotide sequence: TGTGCCAGCAGTTTAGTGGCTGGGGCCAACGTCCTGACTTTC.

This clonotype showed up many times. The rearrangement links TRBV20-1 to TRBJ2-5, with D perhaps TRBD1 (6 bases). The germline V gene encodes CDR1 DFQATT and CDR2 SNEGSKA (reference sequence). Trimming removed 0 bases at V and 4 bases at J, with 15 bases between. This CDR3 is 15 amino acids long. In DNA form, the CDR3 reads TGCAGTGCTAGAGATTTACGCAGGGGCCGAGAGACCCAGTACTTC. It translates to CSARDLRRGRETQYF.

The V call is TRBV6-1, the J call TRBJ1-5; D ambiguous. Germline V CDR1 and CDR2: MNHNS, SASEGT. Trimming shortened V by 5 bases and J by 0 bases, and 14 bases separated the two germline ends. The CDR3 loop spans 16 amino acids. The CDR3 here is CASSHAETFSNQPQHF. For the CDR3, the DNA is TGTGCCAGCAGTCACGCCGAGACATTTAGCAATCAGCCCCAGCATTTT.

This clonotype was observed a few times. This chain's CDR3 is CSAEPGTSVYNEQFF. CDR3 sequence (DNA): TGCAGTGCTGAGCCCGGGACTAGCGTTTACAATGAGCAGTTCTTC. V usage is TRBV20-1 and J usage is TRBJ2-1; 10 positions match TRBD2. Germline CDR1 and CDR2: DFQATT and SNEGSKA (reference sequence). The V segment lost 5 bases and the J segment 4 bases; nucleotides outside the gene matches: 8. The CDR3 runs 15 residues.

This clonotype was seen ten or more times. The V gene is TRBV5-4, the J gene TRBJ2-3; D remains unclear. Germline-derived CDR1 and CDR2 are SGHNT and YYREEE (reference sequence). The CDR3 spans 15 residues. V shed 0 bases and J shed 8 bases, with 16 bases lying between them. The CDR3 DNA follows: TGTGCCAGCAGCTTGGAGAGTCAGGTCCTGAGTACGCAGTATTTT. It encodes CASSLESQVLSTQYF.

CDR3 residues: CASSSTGTGDTDTQYF. DNA of the CDR3: TGTGCCAGCAGCTCAACCGGGACAGGGGACACAGATACGCAGTATTTT. The gene calls are TRBV7-8 and TRBJ2-3; 10 bases are shared with TRBD1. CDR1 is SGHVS, CDR2 FQNEAQ, per germline. The ends lost 4 bases at V and 2 bases at J; junction bases unmatched: 6. The CDR3 totals 16 residues.

This clonotype showed up many times. The rearrangement joins TRBV7-9 to TRBJ2-1, with 8 bases matching TRBD1. The germline gives CDR1 SEHNR, CDR2 FQNEAQ (reference sequence). With 3 bases clipped from V and 1 base from J, the junction kept 2 bases outside the gene matches. The CDR3 has 15 residues. The chain's CDR3 is CASSLGQASYNEQFF. The CDR3, as DNA: TGTGCCAGCAGCTTGGGACAGGCGTCCTACAATGAGCAGTTCTTC.

This clonotype came up many times. Here the CDR3 DNA reads TGTGCCAGCAGTTATAGGTACCAAGAGACCCAGTACTTC. As protein: CASSYRYQETQYF. The chain has TRBV6-5 and TRBJ2-5; D is ambiguous. V was trimmed by 3 bases and J by 0 bases, leaving 5 bases between them. The CDR3 loop spans 13 amino acids. Germline V gene lookup returns CDR1 MNHEY and CDR2 SVGAGI.

This clonotype was picked up a small number of times. The CDR3 region has the DNA TGTGCCAGCAGCCAAGGGGACAGGCGTGAAGCTTTCTTT. Translating gives CASSQGDRREAFF. The gene calls are TRBV3-1 and TRBJ1-1; 8 nucleotides align to TRBD1. The ends lost 1 base at V and 7 bases at J; junction bases unmatched: 2. The CDR3 consists of 13 residues. Per the germline V gene, CDR1 is LGHDT and CDR2 is YNNKEL (reference sequence).

The chain is built from TRBV3-1 and TRBJ2-1; a possible D gene is TRBD1 (7 bases). CDR1 is LGHDT, CDR2 YNNKEL, per germline (reference sequence). The CDR3 spans 13 residues. Trimming took 4 bases from V and 8 from J, leaving 12 bases between them. CDR3 protein: CASSPQGGHEQFF. The DNA for the CDR3 is TGTGCCAGCAGCCCGCAGGGGGGCCATGAGCAGTTCTTC.